This entry features one T cell receptor beta chain sequence. Its antigen has not been determined. The record has no base qualities; no much larger clone is one base away. These data come from a study of cytomegalovirus exposure and HLA in healthy donors (dated 2017 in TCRdb). Broadly, across the study: In an earlier analysis of approximately 640 of the donors, 276 Gb of sequence data and some 100 million unique TCR beta sequences from 180 million or so T cells were reported. The T cell repertoires of several hundred subjects were profiled by immunosequencing and related to cytomegalovirus serostatus. All discovery cohort repertoires had been generated on a single sequencing platform. Among some 410 genotyped donors of the cohort, an average of around 250,000 unique TCR beta nucleotide sequences was sequenced per donor, of which roughly 18% were non-productive. In an earlier analysis of 587 of the donors, high-throughput TCR beta sequencing was used to judge whether each TCR beta V gene segment behaved as functional or pseudogenic. The number of typed donors differed by locus: roughly 620-640 for A, B, C, DRB1 and DQB1; roughly 510 for DQA1; around 610 for DPA1; and roughly 450 for DPB1. An early release that covered about 600 HLA-typed donors contained around 300 gigabases of sequencing data and tens of millions of unique TCR sequences. Of the roughly 400 genotyped donors, 80% to 90% were placed in the genetic ancestry cluster associated with self-reported Caucasian donors. Along with the approximately 670-subject first cohort, a separate validation cohort of around 110 different subjects was used. Donor age, sex, ethnicity and CMV serostatus were compiled together with the repertoire data. A later genetic analysis took genome-wide SNP genotypes for about 55% of the 666 donors and used that subset as a discovery cohort. High-throughput TCR immunosequencing, statistical association of individual TCRs with disease status, and machine learning were combined to predict cytomegalovirus infection status. Roughly five DR-DQ haplotypes were handled as single units for association and clustering because linkage in the cohort was strong. The later analysis used no new phenotypic data to find candidate immune exposures, relying instead on TCR beta sequences and their occurrence across donors. In a later analysis, previously published TCR beta repertoires from hundreds of donors were re-analyzed and high-resolution HLA genotyping was added so that TCR occurrence patterns could be studied. The study aimed to test whether signatures of past pathogen exposure could be identified by cataloging public T cell receptors. Class I and class II HLA loci were covered by the typing at four-digit resolution. The research as a whole found: Linkage disequilibrium might explain the correlated functional status among segregating V segments, but an unknown experimental factor could not be excluded. A later analysis found that most CMV-associated TCR beta chains appeared HLA-restricted, with HLA associations seemingly driven largely by CMV exposure. In a later analysis, some 18,000 TCR beta sequences were associated with specific HLA alleles at a false discovery rate of 0.05. A total of 150 to 200 TCR beta chains were listed by the study as associated with cytomegalovirus. Because counts were too low, some 17 rarely observed V segments, including chromosome 9 orphons, were excluded from the earlier analysis of fewer than 650 of the donors. This cohort had only TCR beta chains sequenced, and the lack of alpha or paired-chain data limited which features could be detected. When HLA alleles, especially DR and DQ, strongly co-occurred, attributing TCR associations to individual alleles was difficult. Across donors, most TCR sequences were observed very rarely, whereas some public TCRs were present in many individuals. Broadly in line with IMGT annotations, most TCR beta V segments showed up in productive rearrangements about 87% or about 30% of the time in an earlier analysis of a few hundred of the donors. Immune exposure information for the cohort was limited to CMV serostatus. The classifier was reported to diagnose cytomegalovirus status with high specificity and sensitivity in both the original and validation cohorts. Some IMGT-functional V segments, including TRBV6-2 and TRBV6-3, could not be distinguished by the 87-base-pair reads and were therefore excluded. In a later analysis, several top co-occurrence clusters were reported to appear linked to parvovirus B19, influenza, CMV and Epstein-Barr virus. In a later genetic analysis, fewer N-insertions in productive TCRs were reported among donors in an Asian-associated ancestry cluster than the 666-donor mean. Because HLA typing was unavailable for some donors at each locus, only the typed subset was used in association tests. A few of the identified cytomegalovirus-associated TCR beta chains were confirmed in vitro to be specific for cytomegalovirus antigens. Compared with equally common non-associated chains, HLA-associated TCR beta chains in a later analysis were more clonally expanded and had lower generation probabilities. According to a later analysis, TCR association rates differed among HLA loci, with DRB1 alleles showing the most associated TCRs and HLA-C alleles showing the fewest. A group of highly shared sequence variants was considered likely to be a technical artifact of the sequencing pipeline. The presence/absence analyses assumed that sequencing depth was roughly uniform across donors, and that assumption may not be true. A further reported finding was that TCR beta sequences accurately predicted the HLA-A and HLA-B alleles for most subjects in the first cohort. The authors suggested that the approach could potentially be extended to other disease states and immunological phenotypes. V-gene and J-gene trimming of TCR beta chains was associated with a missense DCLRE1C variant in a later genetic analysis, and the association was replicated in an independent cohort.

Receptors were amplified or captured by the immunoSEQ multiplex PCR assay. A mixture of 60 forward primers for TCR Vbeta segments and 13 reverse primers for TCR Jbeta segments was used in the multiplex PCR. A multiplex PCR assay on genomic DNA amplified the CDR3 region of rearranged TCR beta genes. On the Illumina HiSeq System, the amplified TCR beta libraries were sequenced as 87-base-pair reads. Turning to the authors' computational methods: Across the 670 or so repertoires, a later analysis counted tens of millions of unique TCR beta chains, around 10 million of which were shared by at least two donors. Raw reads were error-corrected and collapsed into unique sequences by a nearest-neighbor algorithm in which closely related sequences were merged to remove PCR and sequencing errors. CDR3 sequences were aligned to IMGT reference sequences to assign V, D and J gene segments. For a sequence to be retained, a match of at least six nucleotides was required to both a V gene segment and a J gene segment. Rearrangements were called productive when the CDR3 lacked stop codons and stayed in frame with V and J; all others were non-productive. CDR3 was defined according to IMGT convention as the region running from the second conserved V-encoded cysteine to the conserved J-encoded phenylalanine. The earlier analysis of around 640 of the donors excluded sequences that lacked an unambiguous match to a single V gene segment. An earlier analysis of approximately 590 of the donors classified V segments as functional when productive rearrangements were above 56.7% and as segregating when the standard deviation between donors was above 5%. A statistical classification framework was developed to diagnose cytomegalovirus status using the catalog of TCR beta chain sequences. In a later analysis, TCR nucleotide sequences were compared against IMGT/GENE-DB human TR gene sequences so that V and J genes could be assigned. The TCRdist pipeline was used in a later analysis to assign CDR3 sequences and most-parsimonious VDJ recombination scenarios. In a later analysis, every TCR beta chain was defined by the combination of its CDR3 amino acid sequence and its V-gene family, and reads without a unique V-gene family were dropped. In a later analysis, 450 to 600 highly shared, low-generation-probability nucleotide sequences were removed to address suspected cross-contamination and a sequencing artifact. In a later analysis, a clonal expansion index was calculated for each public chain from normalized within-repertoire ranks of inferred template counts. In a later analysis, generation probabilities were computed using a VDJ recombination model fitted to out-of-frame rearrangements, and the results were checked against IGoR. A later analysis scored TCR-TCR, TCR-HLA and TCR-CMV co-occurrence with hypergeometric tests, applying a repertoire-size bias correction to TCR pairs. False discovery rates were estimated in a later analysis by permuting HLA or CMV assignments 20 times. A later analysis grouped co-occurring TCRs with DBSCAN, adding TCRdist sequence similarity when clustering within HLA-allele-positive subsets. For co-occurrence clustering, repertoires with fewer than 30,000 or more than 120,000 public chains were excluded, along with 5 or 6 repertoires with anomalous nucleotide sharing. Held by TCRdb, this immuneACCESS table contains in-frame sequences only and omits some clones. Under half of the omission traces to an unresolved V gene where checked; the cause of the rest is unknown. That table gives V, J and clone size, and the DNA gave D and trimming. A total of over 140,000 clones appear in this sample, roughly four fifths of them only once. Approximately 1.5% of the sample is held by the ten biggest clonotypes.

The cohort comprised fewer than 750 healthy bone marrow donors. Cohort members were all nominally healthy when sampled, although unrecorded immune exposures were likely present. The donor was CMV seropositive and belonged to the group of about 290 seropositive cohort members. A peripheral blood sample was provided by each donor, and peripheral blood mononuclear cells were used for TCR beta sequencing. Genomic DNA extraction from the blood cell samples was performed with the Qiagen DNeasy Blood Extraction Kit. Trimming takes 5 bases off V and 1 base off J; junction bases not matched to a gene: 7. The CDR3 runs 16 residues from the cysteine to the phenylalanine. Only the CDR3 DNA stays, 48 bases, in frame from base 1. CDR1 and CDR2, per the germline V gene, are MDHEN and SYDVKM.

The clonotype comes from a man aged 30-40 years in good health and CMV-seropositive. The receptor chain draws on TRBV28 and TRBJ2-2; TRBD1 fits 7 bases in the junction. Input material: PBMCs. The CDR3 region: CASSPDRALNTGELFF. DNA sequence: TGTGCCAGCAGTCCCGACAGGGCCTTGAACACCGGGGAGCTGTTTTTT.